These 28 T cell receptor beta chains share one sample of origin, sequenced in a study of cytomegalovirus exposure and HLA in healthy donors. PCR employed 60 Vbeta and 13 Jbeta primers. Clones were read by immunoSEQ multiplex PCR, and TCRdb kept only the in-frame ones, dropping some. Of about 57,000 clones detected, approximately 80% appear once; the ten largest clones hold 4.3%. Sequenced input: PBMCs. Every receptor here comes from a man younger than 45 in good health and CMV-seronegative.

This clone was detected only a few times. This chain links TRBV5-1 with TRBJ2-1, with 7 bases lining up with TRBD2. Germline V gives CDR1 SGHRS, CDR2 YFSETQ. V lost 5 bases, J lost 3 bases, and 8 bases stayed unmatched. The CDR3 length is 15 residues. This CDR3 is CASRGGSGNYNEQFF. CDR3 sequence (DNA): TGCGCCAGCAGGGGCGGGAGCGGGAACTACAATGAGCAGTTCTTC.

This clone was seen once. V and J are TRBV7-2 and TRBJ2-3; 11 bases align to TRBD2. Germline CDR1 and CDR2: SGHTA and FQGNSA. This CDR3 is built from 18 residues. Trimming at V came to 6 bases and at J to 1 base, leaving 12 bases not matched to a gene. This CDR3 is CASRPTSGGGGGTDTQYF. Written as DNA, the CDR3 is TGTGCCAGCAGGCCTACTAGCGGGGGCGGGGGAGGCACAGATACGCAGTATTTT.

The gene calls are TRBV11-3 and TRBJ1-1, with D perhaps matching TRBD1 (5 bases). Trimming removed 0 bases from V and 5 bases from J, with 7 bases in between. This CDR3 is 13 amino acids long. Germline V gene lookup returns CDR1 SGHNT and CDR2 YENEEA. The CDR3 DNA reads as TGTGCCAGCAGCTTAGATGGGGGGACTGAAGCTTTCTTT. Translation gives CASSLDGGTEAFF.

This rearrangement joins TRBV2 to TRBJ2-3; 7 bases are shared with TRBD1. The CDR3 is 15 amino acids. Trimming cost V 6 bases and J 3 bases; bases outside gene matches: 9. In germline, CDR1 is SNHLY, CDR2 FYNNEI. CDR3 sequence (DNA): TGTGCCAGCAGCACAGGGGTTTTAAGGACAGATACGCAGTATTTT. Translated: CASSTGVLRTDTQYF. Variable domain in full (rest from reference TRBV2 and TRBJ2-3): EPEVTQTPSHQVTQMGQEVILRCVPISNHLYFYWYRQILGQKVEFLVSFYNNEISEKSEIFDDQFSVERPDGSNFTLKIRSTKLEDSAMYFCASSTGVLRTDTQYFGPGTRLTVL.

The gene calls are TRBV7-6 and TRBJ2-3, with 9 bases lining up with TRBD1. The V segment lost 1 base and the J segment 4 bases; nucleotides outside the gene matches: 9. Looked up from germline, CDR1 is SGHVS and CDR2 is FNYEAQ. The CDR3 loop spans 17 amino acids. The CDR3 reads CASSLVPGTGISDTQYF. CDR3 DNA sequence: TGTGCCAGCAGCTTAGTCCCGGGGACAGGGATATCAGATACGCAGTATTTT.

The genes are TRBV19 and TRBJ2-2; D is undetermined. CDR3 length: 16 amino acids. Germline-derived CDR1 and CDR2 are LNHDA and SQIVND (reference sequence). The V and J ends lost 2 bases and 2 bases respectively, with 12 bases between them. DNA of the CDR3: TGTGCCAGTAGTATAATAAGCCCATCTAACACCGGGGAGCTGTTTTTT. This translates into CASSIISPSNTGELFF.

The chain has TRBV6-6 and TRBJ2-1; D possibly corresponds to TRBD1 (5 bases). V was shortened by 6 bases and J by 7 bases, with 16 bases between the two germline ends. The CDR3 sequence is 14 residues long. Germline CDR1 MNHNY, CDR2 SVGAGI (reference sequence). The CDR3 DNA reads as TGTGCCAGCAGCCCTGAGGCAGGGTCAAATGAGCAGTTCTTC. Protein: CASSPEAGSNEQFF.

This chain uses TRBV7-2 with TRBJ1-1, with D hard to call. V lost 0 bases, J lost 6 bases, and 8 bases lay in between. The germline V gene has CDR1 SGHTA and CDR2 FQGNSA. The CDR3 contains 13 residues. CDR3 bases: TGTGCCAGCAGCTTAGCCCTTGGGCCTGAAGCTTTCTTT. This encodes CASSLALGPEAFF.

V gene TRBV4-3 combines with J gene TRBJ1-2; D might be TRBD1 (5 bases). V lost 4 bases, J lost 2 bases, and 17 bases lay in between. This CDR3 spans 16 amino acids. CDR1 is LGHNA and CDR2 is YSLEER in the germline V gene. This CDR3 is CASSPGAGKGNYGYTF. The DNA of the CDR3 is TGCGCCAGCAGCCCCGGGGCGGGGAAAGGAAACTATGGCTACACCTTC.

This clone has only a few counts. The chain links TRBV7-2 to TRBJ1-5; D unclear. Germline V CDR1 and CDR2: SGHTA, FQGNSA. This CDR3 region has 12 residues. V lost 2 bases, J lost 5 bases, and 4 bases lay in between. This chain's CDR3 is CASSLNYQPQHF. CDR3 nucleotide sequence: TGTGCCAGCAGCTTAAACTATCAGCCCCAGCATTTT.

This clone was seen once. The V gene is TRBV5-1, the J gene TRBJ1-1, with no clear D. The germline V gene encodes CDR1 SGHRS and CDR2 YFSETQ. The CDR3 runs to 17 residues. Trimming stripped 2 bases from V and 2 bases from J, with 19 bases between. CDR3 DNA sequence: TGCGCCAGCAGCTTATGCGCGGGCGCACCCGTTAACACTGAAGCTTTCTTT. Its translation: CASSLCAGAPVNTEAFF.

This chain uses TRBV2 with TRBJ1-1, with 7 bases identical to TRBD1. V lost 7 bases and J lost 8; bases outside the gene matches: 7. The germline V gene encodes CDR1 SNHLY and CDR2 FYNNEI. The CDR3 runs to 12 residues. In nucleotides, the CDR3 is TGTGCCAGCAACCAGGGGGGACCGGAAGCTTTCTTT. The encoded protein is CASNQGGPEAFF.

The CDR3 DNA reads as TGTGCCTGGGGGGGCGGTAGGGACACTGAAGCTTTCTTT. Translated, it gives CAWGGGRDTEAFF. The chain carries TRBV30 and TRBJ1-1; D might be TRBD1 (6 bases). CDR3 size: 13 residues. Trimming pared 5 bases from V and 3 bases from J, leaving 13 bases between. Germline lookup yields CDR1 GTSNPN and CDR2 SVGIG (reference sequence). Supplemented by reference TRBV30 and TRBJ1-1, the full variable domain reads SQTIHQWPATLVQPVGSPLSLECTVEGTSNPNLYWYRQAAGRGLQLLFYSVGIGQISSEVPQNLSASRPQDRQFILSSKKLLLSDSGFYLCAWGGGRDTEAFFGQGTRLTVV.

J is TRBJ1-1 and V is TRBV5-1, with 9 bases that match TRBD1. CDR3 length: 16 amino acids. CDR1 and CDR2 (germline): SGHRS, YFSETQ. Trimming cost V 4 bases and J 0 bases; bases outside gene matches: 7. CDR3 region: CASSPAGTGLNTEAFF. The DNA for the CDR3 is TGCGCCAGCAGCCCCGCAGGGACAGGGTTGAACACTGAAGCTTTCTTT.

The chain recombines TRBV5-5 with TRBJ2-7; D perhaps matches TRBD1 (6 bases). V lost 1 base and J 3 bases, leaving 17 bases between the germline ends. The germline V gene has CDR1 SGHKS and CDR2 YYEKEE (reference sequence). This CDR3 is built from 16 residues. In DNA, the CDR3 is TGTGCCAGCAGCTTGATCCTTTCGGGGACATACTACGAGCAGTACTTC. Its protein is CASSLILSGTYYEQYF.

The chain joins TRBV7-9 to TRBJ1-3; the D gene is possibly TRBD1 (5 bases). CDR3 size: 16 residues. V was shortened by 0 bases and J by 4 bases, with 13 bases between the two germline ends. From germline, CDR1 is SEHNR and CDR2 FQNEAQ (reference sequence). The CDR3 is CASSLAGDLSGNTIYF. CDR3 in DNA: TGTGCCAGCAGCTTAGCAGGGGACTTGTCCGGAAACACCATATATTTT.

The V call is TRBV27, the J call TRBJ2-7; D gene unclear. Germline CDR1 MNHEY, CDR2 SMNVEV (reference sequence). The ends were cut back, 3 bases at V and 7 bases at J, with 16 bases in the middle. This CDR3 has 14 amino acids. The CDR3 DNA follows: TGTGCCAGCAGTTTTGCGGCTAACCCATGGGAGCAGTACTTC. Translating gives CASSFAANPWEQYF.

CDR3 region: CASNRGAANSPLHF. As DNA, the CDR3 is TGTGCCAGTAATCGGGGGGCAGCTAATTCACCCCTCCACTTT. The gene calls are TRBV19 and TRBJ1-6; D is perhaps TRBD1 (6 bases). CDR1 and CDR2 (germline): LNHDA, SQIVND (reference sequence). V was pared by 7 bases and J by 6 bases, with 13 bases between. The CDR3 contains 14 residues. Together with reference TRBV19 and TRBJ1-6, the CDR3 gives the full variable domain: DGGITQSPKYLFRKEGQNVTLSCEQNLNHDAMYWYRQDPGQGLRLIYYSQIVNDFQKGDIAEGYSVSREKKESFPLTVTSAQKNPTAFYLCASNRGAANSPLHFGNGTRLTVT.

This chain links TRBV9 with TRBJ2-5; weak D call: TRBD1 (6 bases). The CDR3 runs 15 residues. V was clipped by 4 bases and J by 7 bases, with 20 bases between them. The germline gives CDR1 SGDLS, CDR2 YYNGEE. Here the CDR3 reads CASSSTGLAGGTQYF. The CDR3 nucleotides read TGTGCCAGCAGCTCCACAGGGTTGGCCGGCGGGACCCAGTACTTC.

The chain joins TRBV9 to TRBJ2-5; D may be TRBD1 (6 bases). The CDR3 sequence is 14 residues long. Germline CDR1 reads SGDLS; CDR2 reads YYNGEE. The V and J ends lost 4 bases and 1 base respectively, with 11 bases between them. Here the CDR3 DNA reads TGTGCCAGCAGCCTACAGGGCACCCAAGAGACCCAGTACTTC. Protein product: CASSLQGTQETQYF.

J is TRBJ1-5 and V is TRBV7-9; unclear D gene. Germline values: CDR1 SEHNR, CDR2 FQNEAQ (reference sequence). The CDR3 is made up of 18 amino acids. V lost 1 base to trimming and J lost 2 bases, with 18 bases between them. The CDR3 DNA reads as TGTGCCAGCAGCTTAGGCCTTGAGGGAATGAAGGGCAATCAGCCCCAGCATTTT. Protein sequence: CASSLGLEGMKGNQPQHF.

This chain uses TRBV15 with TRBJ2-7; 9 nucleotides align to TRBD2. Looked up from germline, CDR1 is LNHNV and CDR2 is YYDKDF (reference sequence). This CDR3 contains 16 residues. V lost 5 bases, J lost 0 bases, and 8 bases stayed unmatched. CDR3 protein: CATSAQTSGSSYEQYF. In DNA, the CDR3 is TGTGCCACCAGCGCACAGACTAGCGGCAGCTCCTACGAGCAGTACTTC.

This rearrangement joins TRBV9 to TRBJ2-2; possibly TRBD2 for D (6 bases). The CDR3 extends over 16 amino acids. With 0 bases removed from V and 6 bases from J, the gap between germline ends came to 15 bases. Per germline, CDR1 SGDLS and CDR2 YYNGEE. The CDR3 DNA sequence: TGTGCCAGCAGCGTAGGTGGAGGGCTTTTGGCCGGGGAGCTGTTTTTT. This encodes CASSVGGGLLAGELFF.

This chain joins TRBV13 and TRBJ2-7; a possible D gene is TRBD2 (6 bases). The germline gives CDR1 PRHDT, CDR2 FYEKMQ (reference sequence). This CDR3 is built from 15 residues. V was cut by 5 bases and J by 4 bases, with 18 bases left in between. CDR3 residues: CASSHRGSGVYEQYF. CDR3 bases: TGTGCCAGCAGCCACCGGGGTAGCGGAGTTTACGAGCAGTACTTC.

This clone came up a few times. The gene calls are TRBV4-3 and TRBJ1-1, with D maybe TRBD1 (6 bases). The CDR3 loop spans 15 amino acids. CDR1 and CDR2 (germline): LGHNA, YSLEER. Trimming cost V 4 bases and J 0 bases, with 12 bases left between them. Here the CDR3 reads CASSLRTAMNTEAFF. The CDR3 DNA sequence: TGCGCCAGCAGCCTCCGGACAGCTATGAACACTGAAGCTTTCTTT.

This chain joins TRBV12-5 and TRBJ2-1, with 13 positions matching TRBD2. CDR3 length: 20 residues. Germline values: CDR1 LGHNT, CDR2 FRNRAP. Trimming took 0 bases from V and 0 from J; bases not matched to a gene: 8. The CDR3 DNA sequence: TGTGCTAGTGGTTTGGTACGGGGGACTAGCGGGATTTACTCCTACAATGAGCAGTTCTTC. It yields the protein CASGLVRGTSGIYSYNEQFF.

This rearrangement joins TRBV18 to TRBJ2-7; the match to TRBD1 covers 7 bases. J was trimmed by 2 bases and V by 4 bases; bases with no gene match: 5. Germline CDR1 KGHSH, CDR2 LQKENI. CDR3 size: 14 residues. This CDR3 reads CASSLGQVTYEQYF. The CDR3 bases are TGTGCCAGCTCACTAGGACAGGTTACCTACGAGCAGTACTTC.

The CDR3 DNA follows: TGCGCCAGCAGCTTTACTAGCGGCTCCTACAATGAGCAGTTCTTC. Its translation: CASSFTSGSYNEQFF. The genes are TRBV5-1 and TRBJ2-1, with 8 bases identical to TRBD2. The junction had 1 base not matched to a gene; V was cut back by 2 bases and J by 0 bases. Germline V lookup: CDR1 SGHRS, CDR2 YFSETQ. The CDR3 runs 15 residues.